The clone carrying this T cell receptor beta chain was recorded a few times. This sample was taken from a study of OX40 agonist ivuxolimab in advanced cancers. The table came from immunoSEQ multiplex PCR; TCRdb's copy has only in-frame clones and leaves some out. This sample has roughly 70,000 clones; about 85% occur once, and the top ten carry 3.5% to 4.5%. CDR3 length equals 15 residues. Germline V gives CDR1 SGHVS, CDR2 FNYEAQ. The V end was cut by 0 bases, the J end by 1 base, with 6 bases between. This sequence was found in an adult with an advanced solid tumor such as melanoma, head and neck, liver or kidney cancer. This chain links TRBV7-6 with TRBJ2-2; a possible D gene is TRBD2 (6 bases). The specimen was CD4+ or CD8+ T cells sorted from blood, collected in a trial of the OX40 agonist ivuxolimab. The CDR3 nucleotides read TGTGCCAGCAGCTTAGCGGGAGGGAACACCGGGGAGCTGTTTTTT. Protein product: CASSLAGGNTGELFF.